What follows is one TCR beta chain and its context. The antigen remains undetermined. The germline V and J ends were trimmed by 2 bases and 0 bases, with 12 bases remaining between them. CDR3 size: 16 residues. CDR1 and CDR2 from the germline V gene are SGHDT and YYEEEE. The data derive from a study of T-cell reconstitution after alpha-beta-depleted transplantation in children. The TCRbeta library was prepared with unique molecular identifiers. TCRdb reprocessed the PCR reads with MiXCR, giving one entry per CDR3 protein. The data hold about 420,000 distinct CDR3 sequences, with roughly 16% observed a single time. General study findings and limits: T-cell counts and diversity at one year post-transplant came mainly from newly produced T cells. High day-60 TCRbeta diversity in some patients came from surviving recipient T cells and thymic progenitors. It was reported that alpha-beta T cells came from several hundred expanded graft clones (about two months after transplant).

The V call is TRBV5-6, the J call TRBJ2-4; a possible D gene is TRBD2 (5 bases). This receptor was taken from a boy younger than two who had a stem cell transplant for Wiskott-Aldrich syndrome, so the T cells may come from the graft donor. The material was PBMCs, mostly from graft donor cells, obtained 360 days after TCRalphabeta/CD19-depleted stem cell transplant. CDR3 loop: CASSFRDRLAKNIQYF. The CDR3 region has the DNA TGTGCCAGCAGCTTCCGGGATCGCCTAGCCAAAAACATTCAGTACTTC.